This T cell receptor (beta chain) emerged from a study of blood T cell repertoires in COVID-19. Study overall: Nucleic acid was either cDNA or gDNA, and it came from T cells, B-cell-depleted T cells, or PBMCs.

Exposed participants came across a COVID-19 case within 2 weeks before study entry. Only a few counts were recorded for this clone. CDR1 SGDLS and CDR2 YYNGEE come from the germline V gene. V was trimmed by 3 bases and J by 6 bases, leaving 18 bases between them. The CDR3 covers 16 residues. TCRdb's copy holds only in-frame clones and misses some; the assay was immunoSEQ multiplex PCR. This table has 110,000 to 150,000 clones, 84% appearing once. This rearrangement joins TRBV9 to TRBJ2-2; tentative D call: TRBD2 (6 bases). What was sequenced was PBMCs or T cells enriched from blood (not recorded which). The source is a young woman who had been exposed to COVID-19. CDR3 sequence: CASSAPGLAVPGELFF. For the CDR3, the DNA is TGTGCCAGCAGCGCACCGGGACTGGCGGTTCCCGGGGAGCTGTTTTTT.